What follows are 29 T cell receptor beta chains derived from one specimen sequenced in a study of control samples from healthy donors and cancer patients. Here immunoSEQ multiplex PCR was the method, and the copy in TCRdb shows in-frame clones only, minus some. Among about 160,000 clones, around 95% were seen once, and the ten largest hold around 9.3%. Sample: blood. These receptors were collected from a woman between 35 and 50 years old in good health.

This chain uses TRBV9 with TRBJ2-5; D is tentatively TRBD1 or TRBD2 (5 bases each). With 0 bases removed from V and 2 bases from J, the gap between germline ends came to 8 bases. The CDR3 length is 14 residues. Germline V lookup: CDR1 SGDLS, CDR2 YYNGEE. CDR3 sequence reads: CASSVVGEQETQYF. The CDR3 DNA reads TGTGCCAGCAGCGTAGTGGGGGAGCAAGAGACCCAGTACTTC. The full variable domain, with the rest looked up from reference TRBV9 and TRBJ2-5, is DSGVTQTPKHLITATGQRVTLRCSPRSGDLSVYWYQQSLDQGLQFLIQYYNGEERAKGNILERFSAQQFPDLHSELNLSSLELGDSALYFCASSVVGEQETQYFGPGTRLLVL.

This rearrangement joins TRBV19 to TRBJ1-1; D perhaps matches TRBD1 (6 bases). This CDR3 has 14 amino acids. Per germline, CDR1 LNHDA and CDR2 SQIVND (reference sequence). V was pared by 4 bases and J by 7 bases, with 16 bases between. This CDR3 is CASSTGTGGLEAFF. In nucleotides, the CDR3 is TGTGCCAGTAGTACAGGGACCGGGGGGCTTGAAGCTTTCTTT. The full variable domain, rest sourced from reference TRBV19 and TRBJ1-1, is DGGITQSPKYLFRKEGQNVTLSCEQNLNHDAMYWYRQDPGQGLRLIYYSQIVNDFQKGDIAEGYSVSREKKESFPLTVTSAQKNPTAFYLCASSTGTGGLEAFFGQGTRLTVV.

The chain has TRBV5-1 and TRBJ2-1, with D perhaps matching TRBD1 (6 bases). Deletions cut 3 bases from V and 0 bases from J, with 10 bases between. The length of the CDR3 is 15 residues. The V gene's germline CDR1 is SGHRS and CDR2 YFSETQ. The CDR3 sequence is CASSYGQSSYNEQFF. The DNA for the CDR3 is TGCGCCAGCAGCTACGGACAGAGCTCCTACAATGAGCAGTTCTTC.

The V call is TRBV4-3, the J call TRBJ1-1; tentative D call: TRBD1 (6 bases). CDR3 size: 14 residues. Germline CDR1 is LGHNA and CDR2 is YSLEER. Trimming took off 1 base at V and 3 bases at J, with 9 bases between the two ends. The CDR3, as DNA: TGCGCCAGCAGCCAAGCACGGGGGCACACTGAAGCTTTCTTT. Encoded protein: CASSQARGHTEAFF.

This sequence joins TRBV6-4 and TRBJ1-4; D is ambiguous. V lost 7 bases and J lost 6, with 12 bases in between. The CDR3 sequence is 13 residues long. CDR1 and CDR2 (germline): MRHNA, SNTAGT. CDR3 amino acids: CASMARSDEKLFF. The CDR3, as DNA: TGTGCCAGCATGGCCAGGTCTGATGAAAAACTGTTTTTT.

This chain links TRBV6-6 with TRBJ1-2; D not resolved. The germline V and J ends were trimmed by 0 bases and 1 base, with 9 bases remaining between them. Germline loops: CDR1 MNHNY, CDR2 SVGAGI (reference sequence). The CDR3 extends over 15 amino acids. The CDR3 DNA follows: TGTGCCAGCAGTTACTCGCGGGAAATTAACTATGGCTACACCTTC. As protein: CASSYSREINYGYTF.

The chain links TRBV7-2 to TRBJ1-1, with no clear D. Trimming removed 5 bases from V and 1 base from J, with 11 bases in between. The CDR3 consists of 14 residues. The germline V gene encodes CDR1 SGHTA and CDR2 FQGNSA. CDR3 sequence: CASSPGPRNTEAFF. The CDR3 DNA follows: TGTGCCAGCAGCCCCGGGCCCAGGAACACTGAAGCTTTCTTT.

The sample holds one count of this clone. The chain is built from TRBV6-2 or TRBV6-3 and TRBJ2-3, with a tentative D call TRBD2 (6 bases). The CDR3 contains 14 residues. V dropped 4 bases and J dropped 6 bases, with 14 bases sitting between them. Germline CDR1 and CDR2: MNHEY and SVGEGT. The CDR3 sequence is CASSSGLLGDTQYF. Written as DNA, the CDR3 is TGTGCCAGCAGTTCCGGACTACTAGGGGATACGCAGTATTTT.

The CDR3 is CASSPRQGVDTQYF. CDR3 nucleotides: TGTGCCAGCAGCCCACGACAGGGAGTAGATACGCAGTATTTT. The chain carries TRBV3-1 (or the pseudogene TRBV3-2) and TRBJ2-3; 7 positions match TRBD1. Trimming at V came to 4 bases and at J to 5 bases, leaving 6 bases not matched to a gene. The CDR3 covers 14 residues. Per germline, CDR1 LGHDT and CDR2 YNNKEL (reference sequence).

The chain employs TRBV9 and TRBJ2-3, with 8 bases lining up with TRBD1. V trimming: 0 bases; J trimming: 3 bases; junction bases outside the gene matches: 6. CDR3 length: 16 residues. CDR1 is SGDLS and CDR2 is YYNGEE in the germline V gene. As DNA, the CDR3 is TGTGCCAGCAGCGTAGAAGGGACAGGTAGAACAGATACGCAGTATTTT. Its translation: CASSVEGTGRTDTQYF.

This rearrangement joins TRBV7-9 to TRBJ2-7; D is possibly TRBD2 (6 bases). The germline V and J ends were trimmed by 3 bases and 5 bases, with 11 bases remaining between them. Germline CDR1 SEHNR, CDR2 FQNEAQ (reference sequence). There are 13 residues in the CDR3. The CDR3 DNA reads TGTGCCAGCAGCTTTCTTTCGGGGGACGAGCAGTACTTC. Translating gives CASSFLSGDEQYF.

The chain uses TRBV7-3 and TRBJ2-1; 7 nucleotides line up with TRBD2. CDR3 length equals 15 residues. Germline CDR1 is SGHTA and CDR2 is FQGTGA. V lost 5 bases, J lost 11 bases, and 15 bases stayed unmatched. This CDR3 is CASSGRDGTREQQFF. DNA for the CDR3: TGTGCCAGCAGCGGGAGGGACGGGACGAGGGAACAGCAGTTCTTC.

This clone was recorded once. The chain combines TRBV7-2 with TRBJ1-4, with a weak D call TRBD1 (5 bases). Trimming pared 0 bases from V and 8 bases from J, leaving 10 bases between. The CDR3 extends over 14 amino acids. Germline V gene data show CDR1 as SGHTA and CDR2 as FQGNSA. The CDR3, as DNA: TGTGCCAGCAGCTTAGCAGGGAGGGACGAAAAACTGTTTTTT. As protein: CASSLAGRDEKLFF.

V gene TRBV5-6 combines with J gene TRBJ1-2; D gene ambiguous. Germline V gene sequence: CDR1 SGHDT, CDR2 YYEEEE. V shed 4 bases and J shed 0 bases, with 7 bases lying between them. The CDR3 is 13 amino acids. CDR3: CASSLHTNYGYTF. The CDR3, as DNA: TGTGCCAGCAGCCTACATACTAACTATGGCTACACCTTC.

The sample holds one count of this clone. The V gene is TRBV6-2 or TRBV6-3, the J gene TRBJ1-2, with no clear D. Germline values: CDR1 MNHEY, CDR2 SVGEGT. Trimming cost V 3 bases and J 5 bases, with 13 bases left between them. The CDR3 covers 14 residues. The CDR3 protein is CASSYLLRSYGYTF. As DNA, the CDR3 is TGTGCCAGCAGTTATTTACTGAGAAGTTATGGCTACACCTTC.

The gene calls are TRBV4-3 and TRBJ2-7; TRBD1 is a possible D gene (6 bases). The CDR3 consists of 15 residues. Germline V lookup: CDR1 LGHNA, CDR2 YSLEER. The V end lost 0 bases, the J end lost 4 bases, and 13 bases lay between the germline ends. The CDR3 DNA follows: TGCGCCAGCAGCCAAGATCGACAGGCACGGTACGAGCAGTACTTC. Protein sequence: CASSQDRQARYEQYF.

Turning to this clone: Other DNA sequences of this sample code for an identical CDR3. The V gene is TRBV29-1, the J gene TRBJ2-5; D may be TRBD1 (5 bases). V lost 4 bases to trimming and J lost 1 base, with 7 bases between them. The CDR3 contains 12 residues. Per the germline V gene, CDR1 is SQVTM and CDR2 is ANQGSEA. The DNA for the CDR3 is TGCAGCGTTGCAGGGTCCCAAGAGACCCAGTACTTC. It specifies CSVAGSQETQYF.

This chain uses TRBV6-2 or TRBV6-3 with TRBJ1-1; TRBD1 matches at 9 bases. Germline CDR1 MNHEY, CDR2 SVGEGT. The CDR3 extends over 15 amino acids. The ends lost 0 bases at V and 5 bases at J; junction bases unmatched: 4. CDR3 DNA sequence: TGTGCCAGCAGTTACTCTGGACAGGGGAGGACTGAAGCTTTCTTT. Translation: CASSYSGQGRTEAFF.

The J gene is TRBJ1-6, the V gene TRBV30, with TRBD1 as a possible D gene (5 bases). Germline V lookup: CDR1 GTSNPN, CDR2 SVGIG (reference sequence). CDR3 length: 18 amino acids. Trimming shortened V by 2 bases and J by 0 bases, and 17 bases separated the two germline ends. The CDR3 DNA is TGTGCCTGGAGTCGTCTGGTCGGGGGGAGCTCCTATAATTCACCCCTCCACTTT. Its protein is CAWSRLVGGSSYNSPLHF.

V gene TRBV7-3 combines with J gene TRBJ2-5; a possible D gene is TRBD2 (7 bases). The V end lost 4 bases, the J end lost 4 bases, and 13 bases lay between the germline ends. The germline CDR1 and CDR2 sequences are SGHTA and FQGTGA. CDR3 length equals 14 residues. In nucleotides, the CDR3 is TGTGCCAGCAGCTCTCGGGGGGCGGTAGAGACCCAGTACTTC. Protein product: CASSSRGAVETQYF.

The chain is built from TRBV6-2 or TRBV6-3 and TRBJ1-1; D is ambiguous. The V gene lost 6 bases and the J gene lost 5 bases, with 22 bases spanning the gap. The CDR3 length is 16 residues. The germline V gene encodes CDR1 MNHEY and CDR2 SVGEGT. The CDR3 coding sequence is TGTGCCAGCAGCCGTACCTTCGGGTTGGGTGTGACTGAAGCTTTCTTT. Its protein is CASSRTFGLGVTEAFF.

This clone turned up a few times. The gene calls are TRBV4-3 and TRBJ1-2, with a weak D call TRBD1 (6 bases). Trimming cost V 4 bases and J 3 bases, with 15 bases left between them. Germline V gene lookup returns CDR1 LGHNA and CDR2 YSLEER. This CDR3 region has 15 residues. The CDR3 DNA reads as TGCGCCAGCAGCCCGGAGGGGGGGTTTTACTATGGCTACACCTTC. Amino acids: CASSPEGGFYYGYTF.

This clone was observed a single time. The V call is TRBV19, the J call TRBJ1-5; D unresolved. Germline-derived CDR1 and CDR2 are LNHDA and SQIVND (reference sequence). V gave up 3 bases and J gave up 5 bases, with 5 bases separating them. This CDR3 has 12 residues. The CDR3 loop reads CASSIIDQPQHF. DNA for the CDR3: TGTGCCAGTAGTATCATAGATCAGCCCCAGCATTTT.

The CDR3 reads CASGFGSQREIAKNIQYF. CDR3 in DNA: TGTGCTAGTGGTTTTGGGTCGCAGCGGGAGATAGCCAAAAACATTCAGTACTTC. The V call is TRBV12-5, the J call TRBJ2-4, with TRBD2 matching 8 bases. This CDR3 contains 18 residues. Germline V gene lookup returns CDR1 LGHNT and CDR2 FRNRAP. The V segment lost 3 bases and the J segment 0 bases; nucleotides outside the gene matches: 10.

This clone was detected once. The chain couples TRBV10-3 to TRBJ1-1; maybe TRBD1 (6 bases). V was shortened by 5 bases and J by 4 bases, with 14 bases between the two germline ends. CDR1 is ENHRY, CDR2 SYGVKD, per germline. This CDR3 is 14 amino acids long. DNA of the CDR3: TGTGCCATCAGTCTACAGGGCGGAGGCACTGAAGCTTTCTTT. It yields the protein CAISLQGGGTEAFF.

The chain combines TRBV5-1 with TRBJ1-1; D is unclear. Trimming left V 1 base short and J 1 base short, with 8 bases between. Germline V gene lookup returns CDR1 SGHRS and CDR2 YFSETQ. This CDR3 contains 14 residues. The CDR3 sequence is CASSLSARNTEAFF. The CDR3, as DNA: TGCGCCAGCAGCTTGTCTGCCAGGAACACTGAAGCTTTCTTT.

This clone appeared once. The chain has TRBV6-1 and TRBJ1-2; D gene unclear. The length of the CDR3 is 13 residues. The V and J ends lost 2 bases and 8 bases respectively, with 12 bases between them. Germline CDR1 is MNHNS and CDR2 is SASEGT. In DNA, the CDR3 is TGTGCCAGCAGTGAATGGTTAAGCGGAGGCTACACCTTC. Its translation: CASSEWLSGGYTF.

The chain carries TRBV7-2 and TRBJ1-2, with D uncertain. Trimming removed 1 base from V and 0 bases from J, with 6 bases in between. Germline lookup yields CDR1 SGHTA and CDR2 FQGNSA. The CDR3 extends over 14 amino acids. The CDR3 sequence: CASSLDPANYGYTF. DNA of the CDR3: TGTGCCAGCAGCTTAGACCCAGCTAACTATGGCTACACCTTC. The full variable domain, rest sourced from reference TRBV7-2 and TRBJ1-2, is GAGVSQSPSNKVTEKGKDVELRCDPISGHTALYWYRQSLGQGLEFLIYFQGNSAPDKSGLPSDRFSAERTGGSVSTLTIQRTQQEDSAVYLCASSLDPANYGYTFGSGTRLTVV.

This chain joins TRBV6-2 or TRBV6-3 and TRBJ1-5, with 7 bases lining up with TRBD1. The CDR3 totals 17 residues. Germline CDR1 MNHEY, CDR2 SVGEGT. The V and J ends lost 5 bases and 2 bases, in that order; junction bases with no gene match: 12. In DNA form, the CDR3 reads TGTGCCAGCAGTCAACGACAGGGCGGAGAGGGCAATCAGCCCCAGCATTTT. Translated: CASSQRQGGEGNQPQHF.